One and the same sample provided the 19 T cell receptor beta chains below, sequenced in a study of regulatory T cells in long-lasting Graves disease. Indicated time point: newly diagnosed GD, antithyroid drugs for less than 3 months. Extracted RNA from PBMCs served as the source of the TCR library. TCR beta libraries were built with iRepertoire HTBI primers and Arm-PCR of CDR3 regions. Using its own MiXCR run on the multiplex PCR reads, TCRdb lists one record per CDR3 protein. Here the sample spans under 450,000 distinct CDR3 sequences, about 17% being singletons. This same sample was also part of a study on T cells in Graves' hyperthyroidism and ophthalmopathy.

Sample: peripheral blood mononuclear cells (PBMCs), taken at new diagnosis, from a patient treated with antithyroid drugs. These receptors all come from a young woman with Graves disease.

This clonotype occurred many times. The chain is built from TRBV7-3 and TRBJ1-2; D unresolved. The V gene's germline CDR1 is SGHTA and CDR2 FQGTGA. The CDR3 covers 14 residues. The ends were cut back, 2 bases at V and 7 bases at J, with 14 bases in the middle. This CDR3 is CASSLGSGSVGYTF. The DNA of the CDR3 is TGTGCCAGCAGCTTAGGCTCAGGTAGCGTTGGCTACACCTTC.

Many counts were recorded for this clonotype. The V gene is TRBV20-1, the J gene TRBJ2-5, with a possible D match to TRBD2 (6 bases). V lost 0 bases and J lost 1, with 9 bases in between. This CDR3 is built from 14 residues. Germline V gene sequence: CDR1 DFQATT, CDR2 SNEGSKA (reference sequence). The CDR3, as DNA: TGCAGTGCTAGAGATCAGCGGGCCCAAGAGACCCAGTACTTC. It yields the protein CSARDQRAQETQYF.

The V and J genes are TRBV19 and TRBJ1-5; D gene uncertain. V was trimmed by 3 bases and J by 0 bases, leaving 9 bases between them. The CDR3 extends over 15 amino acids. Per germline, CDR1 LNHDA and CDR2 SQIVND (reference sequence). Here the CDR3 reads CASSMIRYSNQPQHF. The CDR3, as DNA: TGTGCCAGTAGTATGATAAGATATAGCAATCAGCCCCAGCATTTT.

Concerning this clonotype: It may be a read error: a sequence one base away is much more abundant. CDR3 coding DNA: TGCGCCAGCAGCTTGGGCAGGGATCGGAGCACCGGGGAGCTGCTTTTT. This gives the protein CASSLGRDRSTGELLF. The rearrangement links TRBV5-1 to TRBJ2-2; TRBD1 or TRBD2 may be the D gene (5 bases each). This CDR3 is 16 amino acids long. CDR1 and CDR2 from the germline V gene are SGHRS and YFSETQ.

This clonotype came up many times. CDR3 bases: TGCAGTGCTAGAGACAGGTCCAGGGATACGCAGTATTTT. Translating gives CSARDRSRDTQYF. This rearrangement joins TRBV20-1 to TRBJ2-3; no definite D call. The CDR3 contains 13 residues. Trimming took 0 bases from V and 6 from J, leaving 10 bases between them. Germline V gene data show CDR1 as DFQATT and CDR2 as SNEGSKA (reference sequence).

This clonotype showed up many times. The chain employs TRBV11-2 and TRBJ2-7; D ambiguous. Trimming removed 0 bases from V and 2 bases from J, with 8 bases in between. This CDR3 has 14 residues. CDR1 and CDR2 (germline): SGHAT, FQNNGV. The CDR3 sequence is CASSLEAATYEQYF. The CDR3 DNA sequence: TGTGCCAGCAGCTTAGAGGCAGCTACCTACGAGCAGTACTTC.

This clonotype appeared a few times. The gene calls are TRBV10-3 and TRBJ2-6, with D maybe TRBD1 (6 bases). The CDR3 length is 15 residues. Germline V lookup: CDR1 ENHRY, CDR2 SYGVKD. V shed 8 bases and J shed 1 base, with 12 bases lying between them. The CDR3 DNA reads TGTGCCATCGCGCAGGGGCTATCTGGGGCCAACGTCCTGACTTTC. It is translated as CAIAQGLSGANVLTF.

Many counts were recorded for this clonotype. This CDR3 is CASSLGAGFDASGNTIYF. In DNA, the CDR3 is TGCGCCAGCAGCTTGGGAGCAGGGTTCGACGCTTCTGGAAACACCATATATTTT. V gene TRBV5-1 combines with J gene TRBJ1-3, with D possibly matching TRBD1 (5 bases). This CDR3 is 18 amino acids long. From germline, CDR1 is SGHRS and CDR2 YFSETQ. V lost 0 bases and J 1 base, leaving 17 bases between the germline ends.

J is TRBJ1-6 and V is TRBV6-5, with 7 bases aligning to TRBD1. V was pared by 4 bases and J by 7 bases, with 13 bases of the junction left unmatched. There are 17 residues in the CDR3. Germline CDR1 reads MNHEY; CDR2 reads SVGAGI. The CDR3 nucleotides are TGTGCCAGCAGTTCTTCCCCGGGGGGACAGTTCAATTCACCCCTCCACTTT. Its protein product is CASSSSPGGQFNSPLHF.

V gene TRBV3-1 combines with J gene TRBJ1-1; D ambiguous. Trimming took off 7 bases at V and 2 bases at J, with 8 bases between the two ends. This CDR3 is built from 12 residues. Germline V gene data show CDR1 as LGHDT and CDR2 as YNNKEL (reference sequence). The CDR3 DNA reads TGTGCCAGCACAGGTTCTAACACTGAAGCTTTCTTT. Protein sequence: CASTGSNTEAFF.

This clonotype was seen a handful of times. The gene calls are TRBV11-2 and TRBJ2-1; 7 bases match TRBD2. Trimming cost V 5 bases and J 8 bases; bases outside gene matches: 15. CDR3 length: 16 amino acids. Germline V CDR1 and CDR2: SGHAT, FQNNGV. In DNA, the CDR3 is TGTGCCAGCAGCCCCACCATGAGAAGGGGAGGGGATGAGCAGTTCTTC. Translation gives CASSPTMRRGGDEQFF.

Ten or more counts support this clonotype. This sequence joins TRBV3-1 and TRBJ1-3; D not certain. CDR1 and CDR2 from the germline V gene are LGHDT and YNNKEL (reference sequence). This CDR3 is built from 15 residues. The V and J ends lost 0 bases and 2 bases respectively, with 8 bases between them. The CDR3 region has the DNA TGTGCCAGCAGCCAAGAGGGAGAGGCTGGAAACACCATATATTTT. This translates into CASSQEGEAGNTIYF. Together with reference TRBV3-1 and TRBJ1-3, the CDR3 gives the full variable domain: DTAVSQTPKYLVTQMGNDKSIKCEQNLGHDTMYWYKQDSKKFLKIMFSYNNKELIINETVPNRFSPKSPDKAHLNLHINSLELGDSAVYFCASSQEGEAGNTIYFGEGSWLTVV.

This clonotype was detected only a few times. The chain recombines TRBV5-1 with TRBJ2-6; tentative D call: TRBD1 (6 bases). The CDR3 consists of 15 residues. V was clipped by 3 bases and J by 3 bases, with 10 bases between them. Germline values: CDR1 SGHRS, CDR2 YFSETQ. CDR3 nucleotide sequence: TGCGCCAGCAGCTGGGCAGGGGATGGGGCCAACGTCCTGACTTTC. Its translation: CASSWAGDGANVLTF.

This clonotype was picked up a small number of times. The chain carries TRBV7-9 and TRBJ2-7; 8 nucleotides match TRBD1. The CDR3 is 14 amino acids. With 3 bases clipped from V and 2 bases from J, the junction kept 3 bases outside the gene matches. Looked up from germline, CDR1 is SEHNR and CDR2 is FQNEAQ (reference sequence). The CDR3 reads CASSFGGQAYEQYF. DNA of the CDR3: TGTGCCAGCAGCTTTGGGGGACAGGCCTACGAGCAGTACTTC.

This clonotype was found many times. This chain joins TRBV5-1 and TRBJ2-1; D may match TRBD1 or TRBD2 (5 bases each). This CDR3 has 15 amino acids. V dropped 2 bases and J dropped 4 bases, with 13 bases sitting between them. Per the germline V gene, CDR1 is SGHRS and CDR2 is YFSETQ. The CDR3 spells CASSFEGTTYNEQFF. The CDR3 nucleotides read TGCGCCAGCAGCTTTGAGGGGACGACTTACAATGAGCAGTTCTTC.

This clonotype was counted at least ten times. The rearrangement links TRBV2 to TRBJ1-2; D perhaps matches TRBD1 (6 bases). V was cut by 7 bases and J by 6 bases, with 12 bases left in between. Germline assignment: CDR1 SNHLY and CDR2 FYNNEI. The CDR3 runs 12 residues. CDR3 in DNA: TGTGCCAGCACCGAAACAGGGAATGGCTACACCTTC. Its translation: CASTETGNGYTF.

This clonotype was observed a few times. The junction departs from germline at one end; a sequencing error may be responsible. The chain combines TRBV28 with TRBJ1-2; tentatively, D is TRBD1 (5 bases). The CDR3 spans 12 residues. Germline lookup yields CDR1 MDHEN and CDR2 SYDVKM. The CDR3 DNA reads as TGTGCCAGCAGTTTACGTCAGGGAGTACTCCACTTC. Translated, it gives CASSLRQGVLHF.

There are many counts of this clonotype. This chain connects TRBV30 to TRBJ2-7, with TRBD1 matching over 10 bases. Trimming at V came to 1 base and at J to 2 bases, leaving 5 bases not matched to a gene. Germline V gene data show CDR1 as GTSNPN and CDR2 as SVGIG (reference sequence). The CDR3 extends over 15 amino acids. The CDR3 nucleotides are TGTGCCTGGAGTGATCCCGGGACAGGGGCCTACGAGCAGTACTTC. It is translated as CAWSDPGTGAYEQYF.

The rearrangement joins TRBV5-4 to TRBJ2-1, with 7 positions matching TRBD2. From germline, CDR1 is SGHNT and CDR2 YYREEE (reference sequence). With 10 bases clipped from V and 7 bases from J, the junction kept 17 bases outside the gene matches. The length of the CDR3 is 15 residues. The CDR3 nucleotides read TGTGCCGTCTCCACGTGGGAGGGATCGGGGAATGAGCAGTTCTTC. It codes for CAVSTWEGSGNEQFF.